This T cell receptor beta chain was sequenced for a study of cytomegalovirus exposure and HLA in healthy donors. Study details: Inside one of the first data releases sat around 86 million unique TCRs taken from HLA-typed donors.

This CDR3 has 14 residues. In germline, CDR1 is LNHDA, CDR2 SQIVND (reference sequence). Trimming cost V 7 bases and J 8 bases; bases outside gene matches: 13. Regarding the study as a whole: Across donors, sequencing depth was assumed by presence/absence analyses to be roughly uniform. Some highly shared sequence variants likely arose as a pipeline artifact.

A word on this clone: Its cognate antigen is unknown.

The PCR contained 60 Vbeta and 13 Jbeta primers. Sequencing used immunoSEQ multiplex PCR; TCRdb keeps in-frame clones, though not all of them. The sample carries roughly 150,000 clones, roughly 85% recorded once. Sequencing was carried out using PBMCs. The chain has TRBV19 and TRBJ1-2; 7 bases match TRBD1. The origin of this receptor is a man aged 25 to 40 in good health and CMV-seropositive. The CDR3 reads CASTLMDRRSGYTF. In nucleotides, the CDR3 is TGTGCCAGTACCCTAATGGACAGGCGATCCGGCTACACCTTC.